The 3 T cell receptor beta chains below all came from one sample that was sequenced in a study of blood T cell repertoires in COVID-19. Using immunoSEQ multiplex PCR, the repertoire was profiled, and TCRdb retains in-frame clones only, with some absent. The sample records 200,000 or so clones, 85% to 90% being singletons. Sequenced material: peripheral blood. All receptors derive from a man aged 45-60 years with acute or convalescent COVID-19.

V is TRBV30 and J is TRBJ1-1; 7 nucleotides align to TRBD1. From germline, CDR1 is GTSNPN and CDR2 SVGIG (reference sequence). The V segment lost 5 bases and the J segment 11 bases; nucleotides outside the gene matches: 14. The CDR3 spans 13 residues. The CDR3 sequence: CAWGTRTGVWAFF. The CDR3 nucleotides read TGTGCCTGGGGTACCAGGACAGGCGTGTGGGCTTTCTTT.

The J gene is TRBJ1-5, the V gene TRBV19, with TRBD1 identical over 7 bases. CDR1 LNHDA and CDR2 SQIVND come from the germline V gene (reference sequence). The CDR3 spans 14 residues. The ends lost 6 bases at V and 3 bases at J; junction bases unmatched: 5. CDR3 in amino acids: CASSPGQNNQPQHF. For the CDR3, the DNA is TGTGCCAGTAGCCCGGGACAGAACAATCAGCCCCAGCATTTT.

The chain carries TRBV6-6 and TRBJ2-3; 7 nucleotides match TRBD1. Germline CDR1 reads MNHNY; CDR2 reads SVGAGI (reference sequence). Trimming removed 6 bases from V and 0 bases from J; junction bases left unmatched: 3. CDR3 length equals 14 residues. For the CDR3, the DNA is TGTGCCAGCAGGGCGACAGGGAGCACAGATACGCAGTATTTT. Its protein is CASRATGSTDTQYF.